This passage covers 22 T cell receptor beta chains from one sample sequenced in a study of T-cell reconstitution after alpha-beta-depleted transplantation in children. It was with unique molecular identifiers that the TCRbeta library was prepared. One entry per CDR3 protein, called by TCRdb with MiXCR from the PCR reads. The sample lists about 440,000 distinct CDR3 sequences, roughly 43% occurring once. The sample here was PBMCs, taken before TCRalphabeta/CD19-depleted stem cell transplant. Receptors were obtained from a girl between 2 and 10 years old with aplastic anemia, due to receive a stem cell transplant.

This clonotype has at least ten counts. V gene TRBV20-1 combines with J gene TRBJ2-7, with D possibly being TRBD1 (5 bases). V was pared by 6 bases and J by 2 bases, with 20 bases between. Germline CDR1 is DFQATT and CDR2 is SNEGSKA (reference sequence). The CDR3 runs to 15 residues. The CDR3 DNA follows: TGCAGTGCCCAGGGCGCTGTTACCATTACCTACGAGCAGTACTTC. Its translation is CSAQGAVTITYEQYF.

In nucleotides, the CDR3 is TGCGCCAGCAGCTTGGAACCGGGACAGGGGGCTTCACCCCTCCACTTT. Translated: CASSLEPGQGASPLHF. The chain employs TRBV5-1 and TRBJ1-6, with 12 bases lining up with TRBD1. V gave up 0 bases and J gave up 9 bases; unmatched junction bases: 4. The CDR3 has 16 residues. Germline CDR1 and CDR2: SGHRS and YFSETQ.

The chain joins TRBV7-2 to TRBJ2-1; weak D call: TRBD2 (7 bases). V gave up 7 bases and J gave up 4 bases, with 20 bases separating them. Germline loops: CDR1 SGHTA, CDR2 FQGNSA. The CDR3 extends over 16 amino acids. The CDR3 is CASTLRVGGAYNEQFF. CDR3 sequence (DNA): TGTGCCAGCACCCTACGGGTGGGGGGGGCTTACAATGAGCAGTTCTTC.

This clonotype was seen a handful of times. The CDR3 protein is CSYLAEFSYNEQFF. CDR3 sequence (DNA): TGCAGTTATTTAGCGGAATTCTCCTACAATGAGCAGTTCTTC. The chain uses TRBV20-1 and TRBJ2-1; a possible D gene is TRBD2 (6 bases). This CDR3 comprises 14 residues. Trimming stripped 8 bases from V and 0 bases from J, with 14 bases between. CDR1 and CDR2 from the germline V gene are DFQATT and SNEGSKA (reference sequence).

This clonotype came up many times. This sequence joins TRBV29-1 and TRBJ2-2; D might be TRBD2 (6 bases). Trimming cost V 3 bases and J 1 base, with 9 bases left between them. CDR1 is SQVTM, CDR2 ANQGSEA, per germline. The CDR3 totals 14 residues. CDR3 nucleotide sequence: TGCAGCGTTGATCCCGGGGGGAACACCGGGGAGCTGTTTTTT. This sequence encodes CSVDPGGNTGELFF.

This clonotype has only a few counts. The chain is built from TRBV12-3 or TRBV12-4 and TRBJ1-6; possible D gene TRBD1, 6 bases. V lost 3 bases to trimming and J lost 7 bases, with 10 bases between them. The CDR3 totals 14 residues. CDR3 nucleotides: TGTGCCAGCAGTTTGTCAGGGGCGAATTCACCCCTCCACTTT. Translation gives CASSLSGANSPLHF.

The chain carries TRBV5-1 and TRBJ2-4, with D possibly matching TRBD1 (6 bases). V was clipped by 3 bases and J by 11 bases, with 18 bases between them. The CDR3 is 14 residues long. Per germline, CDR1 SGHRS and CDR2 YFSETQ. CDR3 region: CASSSGTTRDLQYF. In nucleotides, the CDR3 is TGCGCCAGCAGCTCGGGGACAACAAGGGACCTTCAGTACTTC.

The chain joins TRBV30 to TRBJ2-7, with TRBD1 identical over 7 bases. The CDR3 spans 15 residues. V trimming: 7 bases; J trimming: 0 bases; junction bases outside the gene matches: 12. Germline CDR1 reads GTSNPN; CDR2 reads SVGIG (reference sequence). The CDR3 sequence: CAYNPGTAYSYEQYF. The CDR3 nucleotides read TGTGCCTACAACCCGGGGACAGCTTACTCCTACGAGCAGTACTTC.

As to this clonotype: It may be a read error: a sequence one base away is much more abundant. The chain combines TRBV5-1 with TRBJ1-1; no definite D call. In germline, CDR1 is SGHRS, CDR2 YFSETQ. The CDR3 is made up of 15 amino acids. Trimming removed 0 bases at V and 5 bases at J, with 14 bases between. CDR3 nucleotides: TGCGCCAGCAGCTTGGCCGATTGGCGTTGGACTGAAGCTTTCTTT. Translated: CASSLADWRWTEAFF.

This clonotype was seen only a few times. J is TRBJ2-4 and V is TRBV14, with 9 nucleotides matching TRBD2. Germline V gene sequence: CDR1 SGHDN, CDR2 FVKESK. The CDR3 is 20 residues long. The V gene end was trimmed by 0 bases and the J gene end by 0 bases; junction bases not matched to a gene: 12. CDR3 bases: TGTGCCAGCAGCCAAGAACCCGGGACTAGCTCAAAACTAGCCAAAAACATTCAGTACTTC. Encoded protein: CASSQEPGTSSKLAKNIQYF. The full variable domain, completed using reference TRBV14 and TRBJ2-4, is EAGVTQFPSHSVIEKGQTVTLRCDPISGHDNLYWYRRVMGKEIKFLLHFVKESKQDESGMPNNRFLAERTGGTYSTLKVQPAELEDSGVYFCASSQEPGTSSKLAKNIQYFGAGTRLSVL.

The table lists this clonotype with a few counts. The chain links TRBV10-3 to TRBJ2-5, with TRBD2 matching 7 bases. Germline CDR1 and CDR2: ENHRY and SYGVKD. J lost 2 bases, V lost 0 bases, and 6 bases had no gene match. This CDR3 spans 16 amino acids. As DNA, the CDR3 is TGTGCCATCAGTGAGTCGGCTAGCGGTATACAAGAGACCCAGTACTTC. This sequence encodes CAISESASGIQETQYF.

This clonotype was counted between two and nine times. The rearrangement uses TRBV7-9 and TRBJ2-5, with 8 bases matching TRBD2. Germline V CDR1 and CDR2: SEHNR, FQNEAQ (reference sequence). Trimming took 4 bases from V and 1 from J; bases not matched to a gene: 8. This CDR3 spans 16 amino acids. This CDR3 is CASSSPTSGPQETQYF. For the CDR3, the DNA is TGTGCCAGCAGCTCCCCCACTAGCGGCCCCCAAGAGACCCAGTACTTC.

CDR3 residues: CSASAGREAFF. The CDR3 DNA reads TGCAGTGCTAGCGCGGGGAGGGAAGCTTTCTTT. This chain connects TRBV20-1 to TRBJ1-1; D remains unclear. V was trimmed by 3 bases and J by 8 bases, leaving 10 bases between them. Germline values: CDR1 DFQATT, CDR2 SNEGSKA (reference sequence). CDR3 size: 11 residues.

DNA of the CDR3: TGTGCCAGCAGTGGGACTAGCGGGGGGGTTAGCTCCTACGAGCAGTACTTC. Translated, it gives CASSGTSGGVSSYEQYF. The rearrangement links TRBV2 to TRBJ2-7; 15 bases map to TRBD2. Looked up from germline, CDR1 is SNHLY and CDR2 is FYNNEI. The length of the CDR3 is 17 residues. The trim removed 4 bases at V and 0 bases at J, leaving 4 bases unmatched. Combining the CDR3 with reference TRBV2 and TRBJ2-7 gives the whole variable domain EPEVTQTPSHQVTQMGQEVILRCVPISNHLYFYWYRQILGQKVEFLVSFYNNEISEKSEIFDDQFSVERPDGSNFTLKIRSTKLEDSAMYFCASSGTSGGVSSYEQYFGPGTRLTVT.

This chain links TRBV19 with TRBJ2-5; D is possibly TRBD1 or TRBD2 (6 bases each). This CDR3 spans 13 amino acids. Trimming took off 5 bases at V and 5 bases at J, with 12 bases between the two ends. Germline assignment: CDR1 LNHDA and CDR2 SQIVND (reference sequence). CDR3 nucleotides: TGTGCCAGTAGTGAAGGGGGGCCGGAGACCCAGTACTTC. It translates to CASSEGGPETQYF.

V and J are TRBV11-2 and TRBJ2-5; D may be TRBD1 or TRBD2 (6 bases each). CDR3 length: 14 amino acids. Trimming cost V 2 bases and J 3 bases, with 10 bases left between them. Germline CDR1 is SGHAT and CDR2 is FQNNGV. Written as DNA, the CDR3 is TGTGCCAGCAGCTTACGGGGGCCGGAAGAGACCCAGTACTTC. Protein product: CASSLRGPEETQYF.

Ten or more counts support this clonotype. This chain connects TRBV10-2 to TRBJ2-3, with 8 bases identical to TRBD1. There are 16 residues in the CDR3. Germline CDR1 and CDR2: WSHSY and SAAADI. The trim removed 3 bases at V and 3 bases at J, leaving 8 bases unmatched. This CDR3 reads CASSDGQGASTDTQYF. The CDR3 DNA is TGCGCCAGCAGTGATGGGCAGGGGGCGAGTACAGATACGCAGTATTTT.

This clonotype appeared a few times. The CDR3 DNA sequence: TGCAGTGCTAAGGCGTACAATGAGCAGTTCTTC. This codes for CSAKAYNEQFF. The chain links TRBV20-1 to TRBJ2-1; D gene unclear. This CDR3 region has 11 residues. V was clipped by 4 bases and J by 4 bases, with 5 bases between them. Germline loops: CDR1 DFQATT, CDR2 SNEGSKA (reference sequence).

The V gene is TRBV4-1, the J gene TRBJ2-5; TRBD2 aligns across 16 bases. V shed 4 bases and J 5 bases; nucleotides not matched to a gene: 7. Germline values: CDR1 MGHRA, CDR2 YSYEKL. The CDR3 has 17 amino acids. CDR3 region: CASSPGTSGRAMETQYF. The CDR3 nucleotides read TGCGCCAGCAGCCCCGGGACTAGCGGGAGGGCTATGGAGACCCAGTACTTC.

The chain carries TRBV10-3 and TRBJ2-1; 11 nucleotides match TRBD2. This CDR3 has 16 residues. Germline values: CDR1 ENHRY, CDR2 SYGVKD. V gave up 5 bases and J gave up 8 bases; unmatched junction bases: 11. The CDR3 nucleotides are TGTGCCATCAGTCCCTTCACTAGCGGGGGTATCTATGAGCAGTTCTTC. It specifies CAISPFTSGGIYEQFF.

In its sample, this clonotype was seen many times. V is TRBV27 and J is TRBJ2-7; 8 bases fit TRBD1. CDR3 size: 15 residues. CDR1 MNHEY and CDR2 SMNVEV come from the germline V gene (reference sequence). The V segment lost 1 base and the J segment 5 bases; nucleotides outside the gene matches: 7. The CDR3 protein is CASSLFQGAVNEQYF. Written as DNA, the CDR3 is TGTGCCAGCAGTTTATTTCAGGGGGCGGTCAACGAGCAGTACTTC.

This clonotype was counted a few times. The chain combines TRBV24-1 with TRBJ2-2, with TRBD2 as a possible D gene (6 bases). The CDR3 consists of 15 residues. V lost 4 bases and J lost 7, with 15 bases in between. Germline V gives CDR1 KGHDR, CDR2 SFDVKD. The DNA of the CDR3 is TGTGCCACCAGTGACCCCGGGACTGCGGGCGGGGAGCTGTTTTTT. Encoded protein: CATSDPGTAGGELFF.